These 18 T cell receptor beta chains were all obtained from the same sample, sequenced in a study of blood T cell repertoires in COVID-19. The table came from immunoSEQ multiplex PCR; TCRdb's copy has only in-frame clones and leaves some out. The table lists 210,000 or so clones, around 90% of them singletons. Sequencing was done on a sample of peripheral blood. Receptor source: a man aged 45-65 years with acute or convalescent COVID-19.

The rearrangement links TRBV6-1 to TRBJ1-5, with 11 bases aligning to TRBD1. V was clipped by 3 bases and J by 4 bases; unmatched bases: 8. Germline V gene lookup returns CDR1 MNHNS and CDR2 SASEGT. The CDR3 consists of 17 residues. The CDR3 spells CASSDIEGTGGNQPQHF. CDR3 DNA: TGTGCCAGCAGTGACATAGAGGGGACAGGGGGAAATCAGCCCCAGCATTTT.

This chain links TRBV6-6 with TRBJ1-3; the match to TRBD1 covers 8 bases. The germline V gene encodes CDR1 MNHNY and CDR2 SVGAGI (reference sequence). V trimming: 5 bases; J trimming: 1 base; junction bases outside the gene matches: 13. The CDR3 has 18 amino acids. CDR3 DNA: TGTGCCAGCAGTCCTCTTAGACAGGGGCTAGCATCTGGAAACACCATATATTTT. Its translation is CASSPLRQGLASGNTIYF.

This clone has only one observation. DNA of the CDR3: TGTGCCACCAGTGATTTGCCGTTTGAAAAACTGTTTTTT. Protein: CATSDLPFEKLFF. The V and J genes are TRBV24-1 and TRBJ1-4, with D hard to call. V was shortened by 0 bases and J by 7 bases, with 5 bases between the two germline ends. The CDR3 is 13 amino acids. Germline V gene data show CDR1 as KGHDR and CDR2 as SFDVKD.

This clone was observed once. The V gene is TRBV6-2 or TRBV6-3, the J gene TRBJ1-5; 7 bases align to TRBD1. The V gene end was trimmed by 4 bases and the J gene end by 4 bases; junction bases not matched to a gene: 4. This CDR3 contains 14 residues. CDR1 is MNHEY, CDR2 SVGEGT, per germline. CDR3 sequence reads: CASSWTGRNQPQHF. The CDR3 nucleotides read TGTGCCAGCAGTTGGACAGGTCGGAATCAGCCCCAGCATTTT.

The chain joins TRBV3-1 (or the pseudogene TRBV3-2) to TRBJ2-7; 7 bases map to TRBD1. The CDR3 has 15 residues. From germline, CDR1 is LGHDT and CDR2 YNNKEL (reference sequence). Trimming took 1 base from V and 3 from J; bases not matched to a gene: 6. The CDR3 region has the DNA TGTGCCAGCAGCCAAGTCGGGGACAGTAGCTACGAGCAGTACGTC. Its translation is CASSQVGDSSYEQYV.

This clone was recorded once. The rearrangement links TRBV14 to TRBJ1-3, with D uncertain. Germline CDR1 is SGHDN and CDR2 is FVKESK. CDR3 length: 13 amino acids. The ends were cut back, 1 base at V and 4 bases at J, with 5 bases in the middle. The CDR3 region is CASSQVSGNTIYF. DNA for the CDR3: TGTGCCAGCAGCCAAGTATCGGGAAACACCATATATTTT.

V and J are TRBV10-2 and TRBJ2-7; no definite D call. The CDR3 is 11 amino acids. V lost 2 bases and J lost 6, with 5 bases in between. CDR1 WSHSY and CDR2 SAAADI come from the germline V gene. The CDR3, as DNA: TGCGCCAGCAGTGAGGGCTCCGAGCAGTACTTC. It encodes CASSEGSEQYF.

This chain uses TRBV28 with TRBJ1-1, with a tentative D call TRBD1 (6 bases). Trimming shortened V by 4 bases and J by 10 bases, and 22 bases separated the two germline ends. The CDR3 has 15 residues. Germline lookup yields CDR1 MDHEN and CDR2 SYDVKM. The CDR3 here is CASSSPGASFRGAFF. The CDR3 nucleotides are TGTGCCAGCAGTTCCCCAGGGGCGTCCTTCCGGGGAGCTTTCTTT. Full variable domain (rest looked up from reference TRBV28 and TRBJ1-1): DVKVTQSSRYLVKRTGEKVFLECVQDMDHENMFWYRQDPGLGLRLIYFSYDVKMKEKGDIPEGYSVSREKKERFSLILESASTNQTSMYLCASSSPGASFRGAFFGQGTRLTVV.

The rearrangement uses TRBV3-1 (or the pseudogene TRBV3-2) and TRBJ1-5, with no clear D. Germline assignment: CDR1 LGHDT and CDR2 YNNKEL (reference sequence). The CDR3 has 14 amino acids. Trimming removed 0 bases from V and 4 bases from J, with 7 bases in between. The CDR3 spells CASSQDQVNQPQHF. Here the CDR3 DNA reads TGTGCCAGCAGCCAAGATCAGGTTAATCAGCCCCAGCATTTT.

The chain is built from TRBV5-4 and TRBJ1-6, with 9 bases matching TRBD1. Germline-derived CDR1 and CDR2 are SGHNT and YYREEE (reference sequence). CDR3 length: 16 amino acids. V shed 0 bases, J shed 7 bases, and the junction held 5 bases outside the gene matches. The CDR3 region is CASSLVQGAGNSPLHF. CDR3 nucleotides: TGTGCCAGCAGCTTGGTACAGGGGGCGGGAAATTCACCCCTCCACTTT.

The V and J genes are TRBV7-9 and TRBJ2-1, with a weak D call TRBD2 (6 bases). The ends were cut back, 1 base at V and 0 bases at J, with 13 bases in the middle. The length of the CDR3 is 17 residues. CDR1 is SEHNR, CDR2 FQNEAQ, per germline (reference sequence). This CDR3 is CASSLGSSASSYNEQFF. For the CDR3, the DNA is TGTGCCAGCAGCTTAGGGTCTAGCGCGAGCTCCTACAATGAGCAGTTCTTC.

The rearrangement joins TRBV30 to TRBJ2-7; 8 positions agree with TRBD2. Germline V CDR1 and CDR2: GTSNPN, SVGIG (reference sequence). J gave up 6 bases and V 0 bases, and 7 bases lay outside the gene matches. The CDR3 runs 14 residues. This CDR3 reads CAWSVKAGAGEQYF. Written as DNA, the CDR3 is TGTGCCTGGAGTGTAAAAGCGGGAGCGGGCGAGCAGTACTTC. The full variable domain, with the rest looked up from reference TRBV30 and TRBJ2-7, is SQTIHQWPATLVQPVGSPLSLECTVEGTSNPNLYWYRQAAGRGLQLLFYSVGIGQISSEVPQNLSASRPQDRQFILSSKKLLLSDSGFYLCAWSVKAGAGEQYFGPGTRLTVT.

The CDR3: CASSLAALSYEQYF. As DNA, the CDR3 is TGCGCCAGCAGCTTGGCCGCCTTGAGCTACGAGCAGTACTTC. The gene calls are TRBV5-1 and TRBJ2-7; D is undetermined. The CDR3 runs 14 residues. With 0 bases removed from V and 3 bases from J, the gap between germline ends came to 10 bases. Germline V gene sequence: CDR1 SGHRS, CDR2 YFSETQ.

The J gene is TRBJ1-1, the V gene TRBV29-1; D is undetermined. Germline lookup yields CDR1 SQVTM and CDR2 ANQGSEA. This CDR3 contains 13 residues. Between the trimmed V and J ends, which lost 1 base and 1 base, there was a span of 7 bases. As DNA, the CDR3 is TGCAGCGTTGAAGTGATAGAGAACACTGAAGCTTTCTTT. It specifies CSVEVIENTEAFF.

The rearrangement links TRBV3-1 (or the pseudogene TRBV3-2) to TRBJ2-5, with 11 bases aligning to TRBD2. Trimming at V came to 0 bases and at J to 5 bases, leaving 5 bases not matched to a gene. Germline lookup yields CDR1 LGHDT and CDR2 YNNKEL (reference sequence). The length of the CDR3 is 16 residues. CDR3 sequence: CASSQEIAGGPETQYF. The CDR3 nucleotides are TGTGCCAGCAGCCAAGAAATAGCGGGAGGGCCGGAGACCCAGTACTTC.

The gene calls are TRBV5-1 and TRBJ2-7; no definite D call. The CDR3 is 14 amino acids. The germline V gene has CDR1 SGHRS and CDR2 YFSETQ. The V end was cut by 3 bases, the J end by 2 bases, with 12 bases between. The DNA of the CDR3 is TGCGCCAGCAGCTCAGGTCAAAACCCCTACGAGCAGTACTTC. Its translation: CASSSGQNPYEQYF.

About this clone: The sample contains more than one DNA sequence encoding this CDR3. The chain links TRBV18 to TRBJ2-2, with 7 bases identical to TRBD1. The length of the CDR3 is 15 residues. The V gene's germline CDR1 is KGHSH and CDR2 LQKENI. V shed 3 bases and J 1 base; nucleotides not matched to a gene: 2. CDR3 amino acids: CASSPGTENTGELFF. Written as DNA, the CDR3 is TGTGCCAGCTCACCGGGGACAGAGAACACCGGGGAGCTGTTTTTT.

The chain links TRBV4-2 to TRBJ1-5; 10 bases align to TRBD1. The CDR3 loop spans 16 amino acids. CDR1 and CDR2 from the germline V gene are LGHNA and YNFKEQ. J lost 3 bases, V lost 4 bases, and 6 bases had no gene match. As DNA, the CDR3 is TGTGCCAGCAGCCTAACGGACAGGGGGATCAATCAGCCCCAGCATTTT. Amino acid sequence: CASSLTDRGINQPQHF.